This TCR beta chain was identified in a study of early T cells in non-severe SARS-CoV-2 infection. V lost 5 bases and J lost 5; bases outside the gene matches: 6. The V gene's germline CDR1 is SGHNT and CDR2 YYREEE (reference sequence). The CDR3 is 15 residues long. Each cDNA molecule carried a unique molecular identifier. TCRdb analysed the 5' RACE reads with MiXCR anew, one entry per CDR3 protein. The sample carries about 110,000 distinct CDR3 sequences, around an eighth recorded once. V is TRBV5-4 and J is TRBJ2-1; 11 bases fit TRBD2. Sample: whole blood, taken at baseline. The sequence came from an adult who was a healthcare worker with PCR-confirmed SARS-CoV-2 infection or an uninfected control (not recorded which). CDR3 sequence reads: CASRSGTSGNNEQFF. The DNA of the CDR3 is TGTGCCAGCAGATCCGGGACTAGCGGAAACAATGAGCAGTTCTTC.